This T cell receptor (beta chain) was sequenced during a study of T cells after yellow fever vaccination. This clonotype was recorded many times. Each CDR3 protein gets one entry after TCRdb re-called the 5' RACE reads with MiXCR. Of some 320,000 distinct CDR3 sequences listed, roughly 10% were seen once; the top ten hold about 3%. Sequencing used CD4+ T cells sorted from PBMCs, obtained 45 days after the yellow fever booster vaccination. The TCR sequence derives from a young man who received the YFV17D yellow fever vaccine.

DNA of the CDR3: TGTGCCAGCACCTTTTCGGTGGGAAACACCATATATTTT. The encoded protein is CASTFSVGNTIYF. V is TRBV28 and J is TRBJ1-3, with D unresolved. Germline values: CDR1 MDHEN, CDR2 SYDVKM. The V end lost 7 bases, the J end lost 4 bases, and 11 bases lay between the germline ends. The CDR3 sequence is 13 residues long. Combining the CDR3 with reference TRBV28 and TRBJ1-3 gives the whole variable domain DVKVTQSSRYLVKRTGEKVFLECVQDMDHENMFWYRQDPGLGLRLIYFSYDVKMKEKGDIPEGYSVSREKKERFSLILESASTNQTSMYLCASTFSVGNTIYFGEGSWLTVV.